This TCR beta chain was identified during a study of radiation and T cells in renal cell carcinoma. The sample's time point: baseline pretreatment blood. As for treatment: 15 Gy SBRT to primary tumor, nephrectomy 4 weeks later. Blood was sampled at baseline, 2 weeks and 4 weeks after SBRT. Clear cell pathology was present in this patient's renal cell carcinoma. Remarks on this clone: The antigen remains unidentified.

Whole-study results and caveats: Without pretreatment biopsies, baseline tumor clonotype presence was undetermined.

CDR3 length equals 15 residues. V lost 0 bases and J lost 5; bases outside the gene matches: 3. The germline CDR1 and CDR2 sequences are SGHNT and YYREEE (reference sequence). Generated by immunoSEQ multiplex PCR, the TCRdb table keeps only in-frame clones and is missing some. The sample has about 140,000 clones, around 78% seen once; the top ten hold under 30%. Material: blood, obtained from a patient whose treatment included radiotherapy and nephrectomy. The chain employs TRBV5-4 and TRBJ2-3; 10 bases match TRBD2. The receptor's source is a woman between 45 and 65 years old with renal cell carcinoma. CDR3 protein: CASSLEVAGGDTQYF. The DNA of the CDR3 is TGTGCCAGCAGCTTGGAGGTAGCGGGAGGAGATACGCAGTATTTT. Using reference TRBV5-4 and TRBJ2-3 for the parts outside the CDR3, the full variable domain is ETGVTQSPTHLIKTRGQQVTLRCSSQSGHNTVSWYQQALGQGPQFIFQYYREEENGRGNFPPRFSGLQFPNYSSELNVNALELDDSALYLCASSLEVAGGDTQYFGPGTRLTVL.